A selection of T cell receptor beta chains follows, all from one sample in a study of molecular identifiers for immune sequencing clone quantification. TCRdb re-called the PCR reads through MiXCR, storing one row per CDR3 protein. The repertoire holds approximately 670,000 distinct CDR3 sequences, with about 20% as singletons. Sequencing was performed on naive CD8+ T cells from blood, with Jurkat cell RNA spiked in. Receptors were obtained from a human donor in good health. Some libraries in this study had Jurkat cell RNA spiked in. Each CDR3 is given with its conserved first and last residue. The D gene is left open where the match is weak. Some rows have no size entry. The others give once, few or many, or a class for an expanded clone.

j_gene | v_gene | abundance | d_gene | CDR3aa | CDR3nt
TRBJ2-7 | TRBV19 | many | TRBD1 | CASSIQGADEQYF | TGTGCCAGTAGTATTCAGGGGGCGGACGAGCAGTACTTC
TRBJ2-3 | TRBV5-6 | many | - | CASSARGGVGDTQYF | TGTGCCAGCAGTGCGAGGGGCGGGGTTGGAGATACGCAGTATTTT
TRBJ1-3 | TRBV30 | many | - | CASRPGNTIYF | TGTGCCTCCCGGCCTGGAAACACCATATATTTT
TRBJ2-3 | TRBV7-9 | many | - | CASSLSFGGEGDTQYF | TGTGCCAGCAGCCTAAGCTTCGGGGGCGAGGGAGATACGCAGTATTTT
TRBJ1-1 | TRBV7-2 | many | - | CASSLALWEATERTEAFF | TGTGCCAGCAGCTTAGCGCTGTGGGAGGCGACGGAGAGGACTGAAGCTTTCTTT
TRBJ2-1 | TRBV6-1 | - | - | CASRDIPGGEQFF | TGTGCCAGCAGGGACATCCCCGGCGGTGAGCAGTTCTTC
TRBJ2-1 | TRBV29-1 | - | - | CSARGEANEQFF | TGCAGCGCTAGGGGAGAAGCAAATGAGCAGTTCTTC
TRBJ2-2 | TRBV20-1 | - | TRBD2 | CSATGRTSGGPIGGELFF | TGCAGTGCTACCGGACGGACTAGCGGGGGGCCTATCGGCGGGGAGCTGTTTTTT
TRBJ2-7 | TRBV6-2/TRBV6-3 | - | TRBD2 | CASSSFIAGVAYEQYF | TGTGCCAGCAGTTCCTTCATAGCGGGAGTTGCCTACGAGCAGTACTTC
TRBJ2-7 | TRBV19 | many | - | CASSTGFWNEQYF | TGTGCCAGTAGTACAGGGTTCTGGAACGAGCAGTACTTC
TRBJ2-1 | TRBV27 | few | - | CASSTLMGPSYNEQFF | TGTGCCAGCAGTACCCTAATGGGCCCCTCCTACAATGAGCAGTTCTTC